Below, 32 T cell receptor beta chains from the same sample are listed, as sequenced in a study of PD-L1 blockade in urothelial cancer. The time point is: pretreatment peripheral blood. Using immunoSEQ multiplex PCR, the repertoire was profiled, and TCRdb retains in-frame clones only, with some absent. The table lists roughly 120,000 clones, around 84% of them singletons. Sample: PBMCs, taken around atezolizumab (anti-PD-L1) treatment. The receptors here all came from a man aged 50-59 years with urothelial cancer.

The V and J genes are TRBV28 and TRBJ2-7; TRBD2 aligns across 7 bases. The junction had 12 bases not matched to a gene; V was cut back by 5 bases and J by 5 bases. The V gene's germline CDR1 is MDHEN and CDR2 SYDVKM. CDR3 size: 15 residues. The CDR3 DNA follows: TGTGCCAGCAGTCCACCTGGACTAGTACACCACGAGCAGTACTTC. Protein product: CASSPPGLVHHEQYF.

DNA for the CDR3: TGTGCCAGCAGCCCCGGAGGAGCAGAGACCCAGTACTTC. It is translated as CASSPGGAETQYF. The rearrangement joins TRBV5-5 to TRBJ2-5, with D possibly being TRBD2 (5 bases). The CDR3 runs 13 residues. CDR1 and CDR2 from the germline V gene are SGHKS and YYEKEE (reference sequence). Trimming pared 4 bases from V and 4 bases from J, leaving 11 bases between.

This chain links TRBV2 with TRBJ2-7; D call uncertain. The length of the CDR3 is 14 residues. Trimming took 6 bases from V and 2 from J, leaving 14 bases between them. Germline CDR1 reads SNHLY; CDR2 reads FYNNEI. The CDR3 loop reads CASSPAGTTYEQYF. CDR3 coding DNA: TGTGCCAGCAGCCCCGCTGGAACTACCTACGAGCAGTACTTC.

J is TRBJ2-1 and V is TRBV4-2; 8 nucleotides align to TRBD2. Germline values: CDR1 LGHNA, CDR2 YNFKEQ. V dropped 0 bases and J dropped 8; count of bases not matched to a gene: 12. The CDR3 covers 17 residues. In nucleotides, the CDR3 is TGTGCCAGCAGCCAAGAGGGGGCCAGCGGGAGCTATGATGAGCAGTTCTTC. This codes for CASSQEGASGSYDEQFF.

The J gene is TRBJ1-4, the V gene TRBV19, with D perhaps TRBD1 (6 bases). The CDR3 totals 14 residues. The V gene lost 4 bases and the J gene lost 5 bases, with 11 bases spanning the gap. Germline CDR1 is LNHDA and CDR2 is SQIVND (reference sequence). The CDR3 protein is CASSTDRMNEKLFF. CDR3 DNA: TGTGCCAGTAGTACCGACAGGATGAATGAAAAACTGTTTTTT.

The chain employs TRBV5-4 and TRBJ1-1, with D perhaps TRBD1 (5 bases). This CDR3 comprises 14 residues. The germline CDR1 and CDR2 sequences are SGHNT and YYREEE (reference sequence). Trimming took off 0 bases at V and 4 bases at J, with 10 bases between the two ends. The CDR3 sequence is CASSLVRGGTEAFF. The CDR3 nucleotides read TGTGCCAGCAGCTTGGTTCGGGGGGGCACTGAAGCTTTCTTT.

The chain uses TRBV5-6 and TRBJ2-7; weak D call: TRBD1 (6 bases). The V gene's germline CDR1 is SGHDT and CDR2 YYEEEE. This CDR3 spans 13 amino acids. Trimming removed 2 bases at V and 7 bases at J, with 13 bases between. The CDR3 bases are TGTGCCAGCAGCTTTGACAGGTACACTGAGCAGTACTTC. Its translation is CASSFDRYTEQYF.

V and J are TRBV6-6 and TRBJ2-6, with TRBD2 matching over 7 bases. The CDR3 is 16 residues long. Germline CDR1 MNHNY, CDR2 SVGAGI (reference sequence). V gave up 11 bases and J gave up 4 bases; unmatched junction bases: 14. This chain's CDR3 is CAASRAGLKGANVLTF. CDR3 DNA sequence: TGTGCCGCGTCTCGGGCGGGACTAAAGGGGGCCAACGTCCTGACTTTC.

The V call is TRBV28, the J call TRBJ1-1; a possible D gene is TRBD1 (5 bases). The V end was cut by 6 bases, the J end by 1 base, with 9 bases between. Germline CDR1 MDHEN, CDR2 SYDVKM. The CDR3 consists of 13 residues. In nucleotides, the CDR3 is TGTGCCAGCAGGGGGCCCCGGAACACTGAAGCTTTCTTT. Translation: CASRGPRNTEAFF.

The rearrangement links TRBV15 to TRBJ2-1; TRBD2 might be the D (7 bases). Germline loops: CDR1 LNHNV, CDR2 YYDKDF (reference sequence). V dropped 1 base and J dropped 10 bases, with 23 bases sitting between them. The CDR3 consists of 17 residues. The chain's CDR3 is CATSRGSGQGRENEQFF. Here the CDR3 DNA reads TGTGCCACCAGCAGAGGTTCTGGTCAGGGGCGGGAGAACGAGCAGTTCTTC.

This chain joins TRBV5-4 and TRBJ2-5; 7 positions agree with TRBD2. Germline V CDR1 and CDR2: SGHNT, YYREEE (reference sequence). Germline trimming cut 0 bases from V and 2 bases from J; bases unmatched to any gene: 1. The CDR3 is 14 residues long. Here the CDR3 reads CASSLVGGQETQYF. CDR3 DNA: TGTGCCAGCAGCTTGGTGGGGGGGCAAGAGACCCAGTACTTC. The full variable domain, completed using reference TRBV5-4 and TRBJ2-5, is ETGVTQSPTHLIKTRGQQVTLRCSSQSGHNTVSWYQQALGQGPQFIFQYYREEENGRGNFPPRFSGLQFPNYSSELNVNALELDDSALYLCASSLVGGQETQYFGPGTRLLVL.

The rearrangement uses TRBV6-5 and TRBJ2-1; 10 positions agree with TRBD2. V gave up 4 bases and J gave up 5 bases; unmatched junction bases: 8. Germline V CDR1 and CDR2: MNHEY, SVGAGI. The CDR3 spans 16 residues. CDR3 in DNA: TGTGCCAGCAGTTCCCTCCTAGCGGGAGCGAACAATGAGCAGTTCTTC. It specifies CASSSLLAGANNEQFF.

The chain combines TRBV11-2 with TRBJ2-1; 10 bases fit TRBD2. This CDR3 is 14 amino acids long. Unmatched junction bases numbered 0, after V lost 1 base and J lost 6 bases. Germline V gene data show CDR1 as SGHAT and CDR2 as FQNNGV. Here the CDR3 reads CASSLASGGNEQFF. The CDR3 DNA reads as TGTGCCAGCAGCTTAGCTAGCGGGGGCAATGAGCAGTTCTTC. The full variable domain, with the rest looked up from reference TRBV11-2 and TRBJ2-1, is EAGVAQSPRYKIIEKRQSVAFWCNPISGHATLYWYQQILGQGPKLLIQFQNNGVVDDSQLPKDRFSAERLKGVDSTLKIQPAKLEDSAVYLCASSLASGGNEQFFGPGTRLTVL.

This clone has a handful of counts. This chain uses TRBV28 with TRBJ2-7; 9 bases match TRBD1. The CDR3 consists of 15 residues. Germline CDR1 is MDHEN and CDR2 is SYDVKM. The V gene end was trimmed by 4 bases and the J gene end by 7 bases; junction bases not matched to a gene: 11. The CDR3 DNA reads as TGTGCCAGCAGTTCCCCGGGACAGGGAAGGGGGGAGCAGTACTTC. Its protein product is CASSSPGQGRGEQYF.

The sample holds one count of this clone. The CDR3 is CASSPKQGFNYGYTF. The CDR3 bases are TGTGCCAGCTCACCAAAACAGGGATTTAACTATGGCTACACCTTC. The V call is TRBV18, the J call TRBJ1-2, with a possible D match to TRBD1 (6 bases). The CDR3 sequence is 15 residues long. Germline V gene sequence: CDR1 KGHSH, CDR2 LQKENI. Trimming removed 2 bases from V and 1 base from J, with 11 bases in between. The full variable domain, rest sourced from reference TRBV18 and TRBJ1-2, is NAGVMQNPRHLVRRRGQEARLRCSPMKGHSHVYWYRQLPEEGLKFMVYLQKENIIDESGMPKERFSAEFPKEGPSILRIQQVVRGDSAAYFCASSPKQGFNYGYTFGSGTRLTVV.

V and J are TRBV10-3 and TRBJ2-5, with a weak D call TRBD1 (5 bases). In germline, CDR1 is ENHRY, CDR2 SYGVKD. The V and J ends lost 3 bases and 4 bases respectively, with 6 bases between them. The CDR3 length is 12 residues. CDR3 bases: TGTGCCATCAGTGAAGGGGCAGAGACCCAGTACTTC. Its translation: CAISEGAETQYF.

This sequence joins TRBV19 and TRBJ2-3; TRBD2 aligns across 10 bases. The CDR3 is 14 residues long. The germline gives CDR1 LNHDA, CDR2 SQIVND (reference sequence). Germline trimming cut 7 bases from V and 6 bases from J; bases unmatched to any gene: 7. CDR3 region: CASMASGRVDTQYF. DNA of the CDR3: TGTGCCAGTATGGCTAGCGGGAGAGTTGATACGCAGTATTTT.

V usage is TRBV7-6 and J usage is TRBJ2-7; D not certain. Trimming took off 3 bases at V and 3 bases at J, with 9 bases between the two ends. The CDR3 is 13 residues long. Germline V gene data show CDR1 as SGHVS and CDR2 as FNYEAQ. For the CDR3, the DNA is TGTGCCAGCAGCTTGGGCCACCTCTACGAGCAGTACTTC. It translates to CASSLGHLYEQYF.

The chain couples TRBV9 to TRBJ2-1, with a weak D call TRBD2 (5 bases). The CDR3 is made up of 16 amino acids. Germline V lookup: CDR1 SGDLS, CDR2 YYNGEE. With 5 bases removed from V and 7 bases from J, the gap between germline ends came to 22 bases. CDR3 DNA: TGTGCCAGCAGTCCTTTGGAGGCTCCTCTCCTAAATGAGCAGTTCTTC. It is translated as CASSPLEAPLLNEQFF.

The rearrangement uses TRBV9 and TRBJ2-2; TRBD1 aligns across 8 bases. The germline V gene encodes CDR1 SGDLS and CDR2 YYNGEE. The CDR3 is made up of 14 amino acids. Trimming took 2 bases from V and 4 from J; bases not matched to a gene: 1. The CDR3 loop reads CASSVTGGTGELFF. The CDR3 DNA sequence: TGTGCCAGCAGCGTTACAGGGGGCACCGGGGAGCTGTTTTTT.

The chain employs TRBV19 and TRBJ2-7; TRBD1 matches at 10 bases. This CDR3 has 14 amino acids. CDR1 is LNHDA and CDR2 is SQIVND in the germline V gene (reference sequence). With V trimmed by 3 bases and J by 6 bases, 5 bases remained unmatched. CDR3 nucleotides: TGTGCCAGTAGTATGGGGACAGGGGTCTTCGAGCAGTACTTC. Translated, it gives CASSMGTGVFEQYF. The full variable domain, its missing parts supplied by reference TRBV19 and TRBJ2-7, is DGGITQSPKYLFRKEGQNVTLSCEQNLNHDAMYWYRQDPGQGLRLIYYSQIVNDFQKGDIAEGYSVSREKKESFPLTVTSAQKNPTAFYLCASSMGTGVFEQYFGPGTRLTVT.

As for this clone: Sequence at one end of the junction differs from germline and may be a read error. The genes are TRBV7-7 and TRBJ2-7; D uncertain. Per the germline V gene, CDR1 is SSHAT and CDR2 is FNYEAQ (reference sequence). The CDR3 runs 14 residues. The CDR3 DNA reads TGTGCTAGCAGCTTACGGGTGGACTCCTACGAGCAGTACTTC. Translated: CASSLRVDSYEQYF. Supplemented by reference TRBV7-7 and TRBJ2-7, the full variable domain reads GAGVSQSPRYKVTKRGQDVTLRCDPISSHATLYWYQQALGQGPEFLTYFNYEAQPDKSGLPSDRFSAERPEGSISTLTIQRTEQRDSAMYRCASSLRVDSYEQYFGPGTRLTVT.

The V and J genes are TRBV2 and TRBJ1-5; no reliable D call. The CDR3 length is 16 residues. Germline V gene data show CDR1 as SNHLY and CDR2 as FYNNEI. Trimming took 1 base from V and 2 from J, leaving 12 bases between them. The CDR3 reads CASSEGVGRGNQPQHF. For the CDR3, the DNA is TGTGCCAGCAGTGAAGGCGTTGGGCGGGGCAATCAGCCCCAGCATTTT.

The gene calls are TRBV6-6 and TRBJ1-6; no definite D call. Germline CDR1 reads MNHNY; CDR2 reads SVGAGI (reference sequence). This CDR3 spans 16 amino acids. Trimming took off 1 base at V and 6 bases at J, with 13 bases between the two ends. The CDR3 DNA sequence: TGTGCCAGCAGTTACTACCGACTTACCTCTAATTCACCCCTCCACTTT. Amino acids: CASSYYRLTSNSPLHF.

The chain joins TRBV4-2 to TRBJ2-3, with 10 bases fitting TRBD2. CDR1 and CDR2 from the germline V gene are LGHNA and YNFKEQ. After removal of 8 bases from V and 4 bases from J, the junction contained 6 bases not matched to a gene. The CDR3 contains 14 residues. This chain's CDR3 is CASGGAGGADTQYF. CDR3 sequence (DNA): TGTGCCAGCGGGGGAGCGGGAGGGGCAGATACGCAGTATTTT.

The CDR3 protein is CASSQIRQETQYF. The CDR3 nucleotides read TGCGCCAGCAGCCAAATCAGACAAGAGACCCAGTACTTC. The chain couples TRBV4-1 to TRBJ2-5; D ambiguous. V gave up 2 bases and J gave up 2 bases, with 6 bases separating them. The germline CDR1 and CDR2 sequences are MGHRA and YSYEKL. The CDR3 runs to 13 residues.

The chain has TRBV15 and TRBJ2-7; 11 positions agree with TRBD1. There are 16 residues in the CDR3. Germline CDR1 is LNHNV and CDR2 is YYDKDF (reference sequence). The junction had 4 bases not matched to a gene; V was cut back by 0 bases and J by 3 bases. The CDR3 here is CATSRDPGTGGYEQYF. CDR3 DNA: TGTGCCACCAGCAGAGATCCCGGGACAGGGGGCTACGAGCAGTACTTC. The entire variable domain, with the rest obtained from reference TRBV15 and TRBJ2-7, is as follows: DAMVIQNPRYQVTQFGKPVTLSCSQTLNHNVMYWYQQKSSQAPKLLFHYYDKDFNNEADTPDNFQSRRPNTSFCFLDIRSPGLGDTAMYLCATSRDPGTGGYEQYFGPGTRLTVT.

The chain joins TRBV6-5 to TRBJ1-1; 10 nucleotides align to TRBD1. Germline V gene lookup returns CDR1 MNHEY and CDR2 SVGAGI. The CDR3 totals 14 residues. The J segment lost 6 bases and the V segment lost 6 bases, leaving 7 bases of the junction unmatched. The DNA for the CDR3 is TGTGCCAGCAGAAAAACCGGGACAGGGGCTGAAGCTTTCTTT. Encoded protein: CASRKTGTGAEAFF.

The chain uses TRBV19 and TRBJ1-5; a possible D gene is TRBD1 (6 bases). Trimming cost V 2 bases and J 0 bases, with 29 bases left between them. There are 22 residues in the CDR3. Per germline, CDR1 LNHDA and CDR2 SQIVND (reference sequence). DNA for the CDR3: TGTGCCAGTAGTATATGGGCCCGGGGGGACAATATCTCAATCGATAGCAATCAGCCCCAGCATTTT. It is translated as CASSIWARGDNISIDSNQPQHF.

The chain carries TRBV30 and TRBJ2-3; TRBD2 might be the D (6 bases). This CDR3 comprises 14 residues. V was trimmed by 6 bases and J by 1 base, leaving 14 bases between them. Germline CDR1 GTSNPN, CDR2 SVGIG (reference sequence). This CDR3 is CACGGRIGTDTQYF. DNA for the CDR3: TGTGCCTGCGGGGGTAGAATCGGCACAGATACGCAGTATTTT.

J is TRBJ2-3 and V is TRBV5-1, with 12 bases matching TRBD2. CDR3 length: 16 residues. V dropped 4 bases and J dropped 2; count of bases not matched to a gene: 5. Germline V gives CDR1 SGHRS, CDR2 YFSETQ. The CDR3 nucleotides read TGCGCCAGCAGCCAACGACTAGCGGGGGACACAGATACGCAGTATTTT. It specifies CASSQRLAGDTDTQYF.

The V call is TRBV21-1, the J call TRBJ2-2; the table's D gene call, TRBD2, was not cross checked with the DNA. TRBV21-1 is designated a pseudogene. The CDR3 loop spans 18 amino acids. The CDR3 is CASSKAGGGPSNTGELFF. The CDR3 DNA sequence: TGTGCCAGCAGCAAAGCTGGGGGGGGGCCCTCGAACACCGGGGAGCTGTTTTTT.